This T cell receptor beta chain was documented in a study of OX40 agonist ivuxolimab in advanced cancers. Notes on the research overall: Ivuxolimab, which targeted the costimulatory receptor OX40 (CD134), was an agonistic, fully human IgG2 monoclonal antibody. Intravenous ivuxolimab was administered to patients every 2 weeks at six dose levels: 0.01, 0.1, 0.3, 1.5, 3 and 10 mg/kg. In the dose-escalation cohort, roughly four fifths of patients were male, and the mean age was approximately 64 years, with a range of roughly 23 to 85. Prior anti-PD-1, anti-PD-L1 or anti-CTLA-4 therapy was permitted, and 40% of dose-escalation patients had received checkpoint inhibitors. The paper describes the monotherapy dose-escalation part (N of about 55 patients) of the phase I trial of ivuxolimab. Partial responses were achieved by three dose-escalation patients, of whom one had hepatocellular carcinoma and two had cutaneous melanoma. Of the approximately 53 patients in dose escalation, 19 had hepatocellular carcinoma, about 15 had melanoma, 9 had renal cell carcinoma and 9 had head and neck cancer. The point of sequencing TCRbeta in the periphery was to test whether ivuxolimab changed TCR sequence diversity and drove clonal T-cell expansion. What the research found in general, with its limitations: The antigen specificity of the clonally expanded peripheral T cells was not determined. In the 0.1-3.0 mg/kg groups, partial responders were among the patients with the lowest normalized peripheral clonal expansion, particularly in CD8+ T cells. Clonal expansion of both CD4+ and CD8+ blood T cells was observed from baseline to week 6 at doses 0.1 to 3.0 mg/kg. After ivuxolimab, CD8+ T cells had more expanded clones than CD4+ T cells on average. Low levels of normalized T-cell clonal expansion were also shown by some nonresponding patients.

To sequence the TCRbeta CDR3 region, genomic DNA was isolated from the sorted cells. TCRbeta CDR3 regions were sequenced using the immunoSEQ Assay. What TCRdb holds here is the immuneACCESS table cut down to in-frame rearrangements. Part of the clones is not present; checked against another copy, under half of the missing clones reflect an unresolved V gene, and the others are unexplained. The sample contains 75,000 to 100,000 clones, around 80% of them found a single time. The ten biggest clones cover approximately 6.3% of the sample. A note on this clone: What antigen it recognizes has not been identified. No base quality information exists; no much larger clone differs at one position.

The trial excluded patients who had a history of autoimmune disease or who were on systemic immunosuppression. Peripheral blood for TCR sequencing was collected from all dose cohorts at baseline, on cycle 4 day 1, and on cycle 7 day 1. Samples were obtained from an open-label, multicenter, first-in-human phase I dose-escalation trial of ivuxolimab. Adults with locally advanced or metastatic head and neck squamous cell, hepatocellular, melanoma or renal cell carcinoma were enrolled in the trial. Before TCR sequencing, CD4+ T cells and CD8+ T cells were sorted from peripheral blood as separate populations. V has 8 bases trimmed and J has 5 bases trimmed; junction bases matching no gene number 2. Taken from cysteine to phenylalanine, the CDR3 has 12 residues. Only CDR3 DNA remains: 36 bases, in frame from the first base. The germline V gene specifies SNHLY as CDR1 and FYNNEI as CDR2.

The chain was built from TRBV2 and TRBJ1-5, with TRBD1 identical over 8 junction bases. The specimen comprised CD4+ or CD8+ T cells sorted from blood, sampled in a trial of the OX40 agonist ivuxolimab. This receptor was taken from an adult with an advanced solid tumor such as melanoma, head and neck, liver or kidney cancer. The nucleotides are TGTGCCAGCGGGACAGGTTATCAGCCCCAGCATTTT. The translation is CASGTGYQPQHF.